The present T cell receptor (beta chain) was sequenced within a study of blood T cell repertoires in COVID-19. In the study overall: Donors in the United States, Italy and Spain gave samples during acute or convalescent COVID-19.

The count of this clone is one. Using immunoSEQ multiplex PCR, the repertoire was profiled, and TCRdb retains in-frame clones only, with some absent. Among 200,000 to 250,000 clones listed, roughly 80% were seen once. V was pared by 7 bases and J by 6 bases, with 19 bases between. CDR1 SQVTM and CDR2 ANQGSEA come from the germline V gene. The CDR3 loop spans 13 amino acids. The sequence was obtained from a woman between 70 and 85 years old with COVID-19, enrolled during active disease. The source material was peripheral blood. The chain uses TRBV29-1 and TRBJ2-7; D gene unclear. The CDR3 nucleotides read TGCAGCGCTTTGACAACCAATAGTGGCGAGCAGTACTTC. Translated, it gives CSALTTNSGEQYF.